What follows is one TCR beta chain and its context. V shed 5 bases, J shed 3 bases, and the junction held 6 bases outside the gene matches. Germline V gene data show CDR1 as LNHDA and CDR2 as SQIVND (reference sequence). The CDR3 spans 14 residues. Data came from immunoSEQ multiplex PCR; TCRdb stores just in-frame clones and leaves some out. Found here are 150,000 to 200,000 clones, 81% of them singletons; the top ten hold about 10%. This sample stems from a study of blood T cell repertoires in COVID-19. Study in general: In each case, the material was cDNA or gDNA derived from T cells, B-cell-depleted T cells, or PBMCs.

This TCR derives from a man between 60 and 75 years old with active or convalescent COVID-19. The rearrangement links TRBV19 to TRBJ2-7, with TRBD1 identical over 8 bases. Sequenced sample: peripheral blood. This CDR3 reads CASSPGTGDYEQYF. CDR3 nucleotide sequence: TGTGCCAGTAGTCCCGGGACAGGCGACTACGAGCAGTACTTC.